This T cell receptor beta chain derives from a study of T-cell memory formation after mild COVID-19. Study-wide results and limits: Prior to infection, memory already included some responding clones, suggesting cross-reactive memory joined.

MiXCR was run by TCRdb on the 5' RACE reads, yielding one entry per CDR3 protein. The table lists about 270,000 distinct CDR3 sequences, roughly 17% of them singletons. Only a few counts were recorded for this clonotype. The target antigen is unknown. The CDR3 covers 16 residues. The V end was cut by 1 base, the J end by 8 bases, with 19 bases between. The germline V gene encodes CDR1 SGHTA and CDR2 FQGNSA. This clonotype was obtained from a young man who had mild COVID-19 (a few samples of this study predate the infection). Cell type and time point are not known. This rearrangement joins TRBV7-2 to TRBJ2-3; D tentatively fits TRBD1 or TRBD2 (5 bases each). The sequenced sample consisted of PBMCs or a T cell subset sorted from them (not recorded which). In DNA, the CDR3 is TGTGCCAGCAGCTTAGGGGGACCGGCCCCGGCTGTTACGCAGTATTTT. Translating it yields CASSLGGPAPAVTQYF.